What follows is one TCR beta chain and its context. A multiplex PCR was run with 60 Vbeta primers and 13 Jbeta primers. Clones were read by immunoSEQ multiplex PCR, and TCRdb kept only the in-frame ones, dropping some. The table lists about 120,000 clones, with more than 3% in the top ten. These data belong to a study of cytomegalovirus exposure and HLA in healthy donors. This CDR3 region has 15 residues. With 0 bases removed from V and 0 bases from J, the gap between germline ends came to 9 bases. Germline V gene data show CDR1 as SGHDT and CDR2 as YYEEEE. V is TRBV5-6 and J is TRBJ1-1; D gene uncertain. The sequenced material came from PBMCs. The sequence came from a man aged 25-40 years in good health and CMV-seronegative. The CDR3 loop is CASSLGQAMNTEAFF. The CDR3, as DNA: TGTGCCAGCAGCTTGGGTCAGGCAATGAACACTGAAGCTTTCTTT.